These 12 T cell receptor beta chains share one sample of origin, sequenced in a study of CD8+ T cells in alopecia areata. Treatment specified: oral pan-JAK inhibitor, 5-10 mg twice daily. Isolated RNA was reverse transcribed into cDNA used as the sequencing template. Clones were sequenced by immunoSEQ multiplex PCR, and TCRdb holds only the in-frame ones, with some missing. The sample shows about 210,000 clones, 64% of them seen only once. The sequences come from CD4+ T cells sorted from blood, collected at week 4, from a patient treated with tofacitinib. The receptors come from a human donor with alopecia areata.

This chain connects TRBV6-5 to TRBJ2-5; the match to TRBD2 covers 10 bases. The CDR3 runs 16 residues. The V segment lost 4 bases and the J segment 1 base; nucleotides outside the gene matches: 6. In germline, CDR1 is MNHEY, CDR2 SVGAGI. The CDR3 nucleotides read TGTGCCAGCAGTTTCGCTAGCGGGGGCGGCCAAGAGACCCAGTACTTC. This translates into CASSFASGGGQETQYF.

This clone was detected a few times. The V and J genes are TRBV30 and TRBJ1-5, with TRBD1 matching over 7 bases. V lost 3 bases to trimming and J lost 2 bases; unmatched junction nucleotides: 1. CDR1 is GTSNPN and CDR2 is SVGIG in the germline V gene (reference sequence). CDR3 length: 13 amino acids. The CDR3 spells CAWRGTGNQPQHF. In DNA, the CDR3 is TGTGCCTGGAGGGGGACAGGCAATCAGCCCCAGCATTTT. Filled out from reference TRBV30 and TRBJ1-5, the complete variable domain reads SQTIHQWPATLVQPVGSPLSLECTVEGTSNPNLYWYRQAAGRGLQLLFYSVGIGQISSEVPQNLSASRPQDRQFILSSKKLLLSDSGFYLCAWRGTGNQPQHFGDGTRLSIL.

This sequence joins TRBV4-3 and TRBJ2-1; no clear D gene. Between the trimmed V and J ends, which lost 0 bases and 3 bases, there was a span of 9 bases. The CDR3 covers 15 residues. Germline assignment: CDR1 LGHNA and CDR2 YSLEER. This chain's CDR3 is CASSQDLGHYNEQFF. The CDR3 DNA reads as TGCGCCAGCAGCCAAGATCTTGGGCACTACAATGAGCAGTTCTTC.

This clone was counted once. The chain combines TRBV6-5 with TRBJ1-5; unclear D gene. The CDR3 covers 14 residues. The germline CDR1 and CDR2 sequences are MNHEY and SVGAGI. The V and J ends lost 11 bases and 6 bases respectively, with 20 bases between them. CDR3 DNA sequence: TGTGCCGCCGCCCCCAGTATAATGCGTCAGCCCCAGCATTTT. Its translation: CAAAPSIMRQPQHF.

The genes are TRBV7-7 and TRBJ1-4; TRBD1 is a possible D gene (6 bases). The CDR3 runs 13 residues. Germline loops: CDR1 SSHAT, CDR2 FNYEAQ (reference sequence). The CDR3 here is CASSRGAGEKLFF. The CDR3 region has the DNA TGTGCTAGTTCCAGGGGCGCGGGTGAAAAACTGTTTTTT.

The table lists this clone with a count of one. The chain carries TRBV6-5 and TRBJ2-1; TRBD1 matches at 7 bases. CDR3 length: 14 residues. Germline lookup yields CDR1 MNHEY and CDR2 SVGAGI. V trimming: 4 bases; J trimming: 9 bases; junction bases outside the gene matches: 9. CDR3 protein: CASSSTGQSSEQFF. The CDR3 DNA is TGTGCCAGCAGTTCGACAGGGCAGTCCAGTGAGCAGTTCTTC.

This clone turned up a few times. This chain joins TRBV14 and TRBJ2-2, with 8 bases lining up with TRBD2. The germline gives CDR1 SGHDN, CDR2 FVKESK. The V and J ends lost 5 bases and 1 base, in that order; junction bases with no gene match: 3. This CDR3 has 15 amino acids. The DNA for the CDR3 is TGTGCCAGCAGCTTCGCGGGGGGGAACACCGGGGAGCTGTTTTTT. Encoded protein: CASSFAGGNTGELFF.

A remark on this clone: Other DNA variants within this sample encode the same CDR3. This sequence joins TRBV4-2 and TRBJ1-2; D is unresolved. Germline CDR1 is LGHNA and CDR2 is YNFKEQ. Trimming took off 0 bases at V and 4 bases at J, with 6 bases between the two ends. The CDR3 consists of 13 residues. CDR3 sequence: CASSQEGSYGYTF. The DNA of the CDR3 is TGTGCCAGCAGCCAAGAAGGCAGCTATGGCTACACCTTC.

The J gene is TRBJ2-2, the V gene TRBV9, with 8 bases fitting TRBD1. The V gene's germline CDR1 is SGDLS and CDR2 YYNGEE. The CDR3 contains 18 residues. Trimming cost V 1 base and J 6 bases; bases outside gene matches: 14. Here the CDR3 DNA reads TGTGCCAGCAGCGTATACGGACGGACAGGGCAGCGTGCCGGGGAGCTGTTTTTT. It encodes CASSVYGRTGQRAGELFF.

The genes are TRBV30 and TRBJ2-5; 8 positions agree with TRBD1. The CDR3 is 13 residues long. The germline gives CDR1 GTSNPN, CDR2 SVGIG (reference sequence). J lost 4 bases, V lost 2 bases, and 3 bases had no gene match. The CDR3 bases are TGTGCCTGGAGTCGACAGGGGAGAGAGACCCAGTACTTC. This codes for CAWSRQGRETQYF.

This clone was detected only a few times. The chain is built from TRBV29-1 and TRBJ1-5; D not resolved. This CDR3 comprises 14 residues. V was clipped by 4 bases and J by 4 bases, with 14 bases between them. Germline lookup yields CDR1 SQVTM and CDR2 ANQGSEA. CDR3 sequence: CSVVPEDPNQPQHF. The CDR3 DNA is TGCAGCGTTGTGCCGGAGGATCCTAATCAGCCCCAGCATTTT.

V is TRBV28 and J is TRBJ1-1; TRBD1 matches at 10 bases. This CDR3 has 12 amino acids. Trimming cost V 6 bases and J 10 bases; bases outside gene matches: 5. Germline V gene data show CDR1 as MDHEN and CDR2 as SYDVKM. CDR3 protein: CASSLGDRGAFF. The DNA of the CDR3 is TGTGCCAGCAGCTTAGGGGACAGGGGAGCTTTCTTT. The variable domain in full, with the rest retrieved from reference TRBV28 and TRBJ1-1, is DVKVTQSSRYLVKRTGEKVFLECVQDMDHENMFWYRQDPGLGLRLIYFSYDVKMKEKGDIPEGYSVSREKKERFSLILESASTNQTSMYLCASSLGDRGAFFGQGTRLTVV.